The rows below give T cell receptor beta chains drawn from one sample of a study of CD8 T cells in ankylosing spondylitis. In TCRdb, the 5' RACE reads were re-called with MiXCR into one record per CDR3 protein. The sample holds around 890,000 distinct CDR3 sequences, about 12% seen once. The specimen sequenced was blood, either unsorted or a sorted T cell fraction (not recorded which). The receptor set was obtained from a male donor with ankylosing spondylitis. Both conserved end residues are part of each CDR3.

v_call	j_call	cdr3_aa
TRBV24-1	TRBJ2-4	CATSDGTGGKNIQYF
TRBV20-1	TRBJ2-3	CSARDPRGRPDTQYF
TRBV5-1	TRBJ2-1	CASSWGGELEEQFF
TRBV7-2	TRBJ2-2	CASRPGQGRTGELFF
TRBV20-1	TRBJ2-1	CSARDVRGNEQFF
TRBV29-1	TRBJ2-2	CSVDKPPGLAGGGTGELFF
TRBV27	TRBJ2-2	CASSGPRVNTGELFF
TRBV20-1	TRBJ2-3	CSATSPPLRGGTDTQYF
TRBV6-1	TRBJ1-2	CASSELGAYGYTF
TRBV9	TRBJ2-1	CASSGRPHDGIEEQFF
TRBV7-2	TRBJ2-7	CASSLRTSSEQYF
TRBV7-6	TRBJ2-7	CASSFTRGQTYEQYF
TRBV20-1	TRBJ1-5	CSAIRGDGRYSNQPQHF
TRBV5-1	TRBJ1-1	CASSKGQPNTEAFF
TRBV7-9	TRBJ1-2	CASSFYSNYGYTF
TRBV7-9	TRBJ2-2	CASSLGYRDPGELFF
TRBV4-2	TRBJ1-4	CASSQGGTATNEKLFF
TRBV4-2	TRBJ2-1	CASGPFLINEQFF